One and the same sample provided the 27 T cell receptor beta chains below, sequenced in a study of response to subunit inactivated influenza vaccine (dated by TCRdb to the late 2010s). The method was RT-PCR. For sequencing, an Illumina HiSeq 2500 was employed. The public reads were run again by TCRdb, first through fastp at Q25 and then through MiXCR, and only productive beta chains were kept. Here each entry gathers all rows of one CDR3 protein and keeps the most common genes and DNA. Here the sample has almost 600,000 distinct CDR3 sequences; 13% to 15% occur a single time. In total, the top ten clones hold 11% of the sample. The sample here was PBMCs from blood, taken 11 to 12 days after vaccination. These receptors originate from a man in his forties or fifties who received an inactivated influenza vaccine. Donor details come from another sample of the same person, matched by shared clones.

This clonotype was seen a few times. The J gene is TRBJ1-5, the V gene TRBV2; D is ambiguous. The germline V and J ends were trimmed by 5 bases and 7 bases, with 6 bases remaining between them. The CDR3 contains 11 residues. Looked up from germline, CDR1 is SNHLY and CDR2 is FYNNEI. Written as DNA, the CDR3 is TGTGCCAGCAGTATACAACAGCCCCAGCATTTT. It specifies CASSIQQPQHF. The complete variable domain, with remaining parts taken from reference TRBV2 and TRBJ1-5, reads EPEVTQTPSHQVTQMGQEVILRCVPISNHLYFYWYRQILGQKVEFLVSFYNNEISEKSEIFDDQFSVERPDGSNFTLKIRSTKLEDSAMYFCASSIQQPQHFGDGTRLSIL.

The CDR3 region is CASSVGGESYEQYF. CDR3 DNA: TGTGCCAGCAGCGTAGGAGGGGAAAGCTACGAGCAGTACTTC. The chain employs TRBV9 and TRBJ2-7, with D perhaps being TRBD1 or TRBD2 (5 bases each). CDR3 length: 14 amino acids. V was shortened by 0 bases and J by 3 bases, with 10 bases between the two germline ends. Germline CDR1 is SGDLS and CDR2 is YYNGEE.

This clonotype was seen only a few times. V usage is TRBV11-2 and J usage is TRBJ2-5, with TRBD1 matching over 8 bases. V was pared by 3 bases and J by 3 bases, with 3 bases of the junction left unmatched. Germline CDR1 SGHAT, CDR2 FQNNGV. This CDR3 is built from 14 residues. CDR3 protein: CASSLSGGKETQYF. As DNA, the CDR3 is TGTGCCAGCAGCTTGTCAGGGGGCAAAGAGACCCAGTACTTC.

This sequence joins TRBV12-3 or TRBV12-4 and TRBJ1-1; maybe TRBD1 (6 bases). This CDR3 contains 14 residues. The ends were cut back, 6 bases at V and 1 base at J, with 12 bases in the middle. In nucleotides, the CDR3 is TGTGCCAGCAGCCCGGTACAGGGGAACACTGAAGCTTTCTTT. Its protein is CASSPVQGNTEAFF.

In its sample, this clonotype was seen a few times. J is TRBJ2-7 and V is TRBV12-3 or TRBV12-4, with D uncertain. The CDR3 sequence is 14 residues long. V was cut by 4 bases and J by 3 bases, with 13 bases left in between. This CDR3 reads CASSSGPGGYEQYF. The CDR3 DNA is TGTGCCAGCAGTTCCGGCCCCGGCGGCTACGAGCAGTACTTC.

The chain couples TRBV25-1 to TRBJ2-2, with D unclear. V was shortened by 3 bases and J by 6 bases, with 14 bases between the two germline ends. Per the germline V gene, CDR1 is MGHDK and CDR2 is SYGVNS. This CDR3 is built from 15 residues. The CDR3 sequence is CASSESLTRSGELFF. The DNA of the CDR3 is TGTGCCAGCAGTGAGTCACTAACCCGGTCCGGGGAGCTGTTTTTT.

The chain uses TRBV6-6 and TRBJ1-4; D uncertain. Germline CDR1 and CDR2: MNHNY and SVGAGI (reference sequence). Trimming cost V 5 bases and J 2 bases, with 6 bases left between them. This CDR3 spans 13 amino acids. The CDR3 region is CASSTGTNEKLFF. The DNA of the CDR3 is TGTGCCAGCAGTACCGGGACTAATGAAAAACTGTTTTTT.

There are many counts of this clonotype. The rearrangement links TRBV7-9 to TRBJ2-2, with a possible D match to TRBD1 (6 bases). Deletions cut 3 bases from V and 2 bases from J, with 13 bases between. Germline values: CDR1 SEHNR, CDR2 FQNEAQ (reference sequence). CDR3 length equals 16 residues. As DNA, the CDR3 is TGTGCCAGCAGCTTTCTTCAGGGGCTTAACACCGGGGAGCTGTTTTTT. Translated, it gives CASSFLQGLNTGELFF. Full variable domain (missing parts from reference TRBV7-9 and TRBJ2-2): DTGVSQNPRHKITKRGQNVTFRCDPISEHNRLYWYRQTLGQGPEFLTYFQNEAQLEKSRLLSDRFSAERPKGSFSTLEIQRTEQGDSAMYLCASSFLQGLNTGELFFGEGSRLTVL.

The chain has TRBV5-8 and TRBJ2-3; D may be TRBD1 or TRBD2 (5 bases each). V lost 4 bases and J lost 0, with 15 bases in between. CDR1 SGHTS and CDR2 YDEGEE come from the germline V gene. This CDR3 region has 16 residues. The CDR3 DNA is TGTGCCAGCAGCCCGGTATCGGGACGGAGCACAGATACGCAGTATTTT. Its protein is CASSPVSGRSTDTQYF.

This clonotype was found once. The genes are TRBV11-3 and TRBJ2-3; TRBD1 is a possible D gene (6 bases). This CDR3 has 14 residues. Germline loops: CDR1 SGHNT, CDR2 YENEEA. V was trimmed by 5 bases and J by 4 bases, leaving 13 bases between them. This CDR3 reads CASSPRGQSDTQYF. CDR3 DNA sequence: TGTGCCAGCAGCCCGCGTGGACAGTCAGATACGCAGTATTTT.

This clonotype was counted between two and nine times. The chain links TRBV29-1 to TRBJ2-2; D is undetermined. Trimming removed 7 bases from V and 0 bases from J, with 12 bases in between. CDR3 length: 14 residues. Germline assignment: CDR1 SQVTM and CDR2 ANQGSEA. For the CDR3, the DNA is TGCAGCGGCGGCGGAAACGCGAACACCGGGGAGCTGTTTTTT. Its translation: CSGGGNANTGELFF.

The chain joins TRBV14 to TRBJ2-6; no reliable D call. Germline loops: CDR1 SGHDN, CDR2 FVKESK. Trimming left V 0 bases short and J 7 bases short, with 16 bases between. This CDR3 has 17 residues. In DNA, the CDR3 is TGTGCCAGCAGCCAAGATAAGTCAGCTGTTAGTGCCAACGTCCTGACTTTC. Encoded protein: CASSQDKSAVSANVLTF.

A few counts support this clonotype. The chain links TRBV4-1 to TRBJ2-7, with 7 bases aligning to TRBD1. Germline-derived CDR1 and CDR2 are MGHRA and YSYEKL. The CDR3 has 15 residues. V dropped 4 bases and J dropped 0; count of bases not matched to a gene: 6. The CDR3 DNA is TGCGCCAGCAGCCCGACAGGGAGCAGCTCCTACGAGCAGTACTTC. This gives the protein CASSPTGSSSYEQYF.

The V call is TRBV7-2, the J call TRBJ2-4; the D call may be TRBD1 or TRBD2 (5 bases each). The CDR3 is 14 amino acids. The V end was cut by 9 bases, the J end by 8 bases, with 20 bases between. Germline lookup yields CDR1 SGHTA and CDR2 FQGNSA. CDR3 amino acids: CASSPPPGRDIQYF. The DNA for the CDR3 is TGTGCCAGTTCTCCACCTCCGGGGCGGGACATTCAGTACTTC.

The chain has TRBV20-1 and TRBJ2-7, with TRBD1 as a possible D gene (7 bases). CDR1 and CDR2 from the germline V gene are DFQATT and SNEGSKA (reference sequence). V lost 0 bases to trimming and J lost 2 bases, with 14 bases between them. The CDR3 has 15 residues. The CDR3 DNA follows: TGCAGTGCTAGAGATCTCGCAGGGGGGACCTACGAGCAGTACTTC. It specifies CSARDLAGGTYEQYF.

The DNA for the CDR3 is TGTGCCAGCAGCTCATACAGGGATTTAGGTGAAGCTTTCTTT. Residues: CASSSYRDLGEAFF. The chain uses TRBV9 and TRBJ1-1; possible D gene TRBD1, 6 bases. With 4 bases removed from V and 7 bases from J, the gap between germline ends came to 17 bases. The germline CDR1 and CDR2 sequences are SGDLS and YYNGEE. The CDR3 covers 14 residues.

This clonotype was detected a few times. The V and J genes are TRBV7-3 and TRBJ2-1, with a possible D match to TRBD1 (6 bases). Trimming removed 0 bases at V and 2 bases at J, with 11 bases between. The CDR3 loop spans 16 amino acids. Germline V gene sequence: CDR1 SGHTA, CDR2 FQGTGA. This chain's CDR3 is CASSLTSGTTYNEQFF. In DNA form, the CDR3 reads TGTGCCAGCAGCTTAACGTCTGGGACAACCTACAATGAGCAGTTCTTC.

This chain joins TRBV29-1 and TRBJ2-7; a possible D gene is TRBD1 (5 bases). The V end was cut by 0 bases, the J end by 4 bases, with 7 bases between. The CDR3 length is 12 residues. The V gene's germline CDR1 is SQVTM and CDR2 ANQGSEA. The DNA of the CDR3 is TGCAGCGTTGAAGACCAGGGTTACGAGCAGTACTTC. Translation gives CSVEDQGYEQYF.

This clonotype has just a few counts. The V call is TRBV12-3 or TRBV12-4, the J call TRBJ2-3; 9 bases line up with TRBD2. V gave up 3 bases and J gave up 2 bases; unmatched junction bases: 6. The CDR3 runs to 16 residues. The CDR3 nucleotides read TGTGCCAGCAGTTTCAGTCTAGCGGGGTCCACAGATACGCAGTATTTT. This sequence encodes CASSFSLAGSTDTQYF.

The genes are TRBV29-1 and TRBJ2-3; 8 positions agree with TRBD2. V lost 6 bases, J lost 2 bases, and 7 bases stayed unmatched. Germline CDR1 reads SQVTM; CDR2 reads ANQGSEA. The CDR3 length is 14 residues. The CDR3 nucleotides are TGCAGCGTCGGGGGGGGCAGCTTCACAGATACGCAGTATTTT. It specifies CSVGGGSFTDTQYF.

This clonotype appeared many times. The J gene is TRBJ2-5, the V gene TRBV5-5; the D gene is possibly TRBD2 (6 bases). CDR1 is SGHKS and CDR2 is YYEKEE in the germline V gene (reference sequence). Trimming pared 2 bases from V and 5 bases from J, leaving 16 bases between. The CDR3 runs 15 residues. The CDR3 spells CASSLTRLEAETQYF. As DNA, the CDR3 is TGTGCCAGCAGCTTAACTCGACTAGAGGCGGAGACCCAGTACTTC.

As to this clonotype: Possible read error: a much larger clone is one base away. V is TRBV2 and J is TRBJ2-3; no reliable D call. CDR3 size: 13 residues. V gave up 4 bases and J gave up 2 bases, with 7 bases separating them. CDR1 is SNHLY, CDR2 FYNNEI, per germline. The chain's CDR3 is CASSGAVTDTQYF. The CDR3 nucleotides are TGTGCCAGCAGTGGGGCAGTCACAGATACGCAGTATTTT.

This clonotype was seen repeatedly, ten times or more. The chain joins TRBV30 to TRBJ2-6; TRBD1 might be the D (5 bases). The germline CDR1 and CDR2 sequences are GTSNPN and SVGIG (reference sequence). The length of the CDR3 is 18 residues. Trimming cost V 2 bases and J 0 bases, with 17 bases left between them. The CDR3 is CAWSTLYRTTSGANVLTF. The CDR3 coding sequence is TGTGCCTGGAGTACCCTCTACAGGACGACCTCTGGGGCCAACGTCCTGACTTTC.

This chain connects TRBV12-3 or TRBV12-4 to TRBJ2-1, with 7 bases lining up with TRBD2. V gave up 7 bases and J gave up 9 bases; unmatched junction bases: 6. The CDR3 extends over 12 amino acids. The CDR3 DNA reads TGTGCCAGCACGACTAGCTGGGGTGAGCAGTTCTTC. Translation gives CASTTSWGEQFF.

The chain combines TRBV13 with TRBJ2-7, with TRBD1 matching 8 bases. The CDR3 runs to 16 residues. Per the germline V gene, CDR1 is PRHDT and CDR2 is FYEKMQ (reference sequence). After removal of 4 bases from V and 5 bases from J, the junction contained 13 bases not matched to a gene. CDR3 nucleotides: TGTGCCAGCAGCTCAGGAAGGGGACAGGTCGTCCACGAGCAGTACTTC. Its protein is CASSSGRGQVVHEQYF.

V and J are TRBV7-2 and TRBJ1-1; D uncertain. The CDR3 spans 13 residues. The germline V gene has CDR1 SGHTA and CDR2 FQGNSA. V gave up 5 bases and J gave up 3 bases, with 10 bases separating them. DNA for the CDR3: TGTGCCAGCAGCCAAGGAAGGTACACTGAAGCTTTCTTT. This sequence encodes CASSQGRYTEAFF.

Remarks on this clonotype: Since a much larger clone is just one base distant, this may be a read error. This chain connects TRBV20-1 to TRBJ2-7, with 8 bases lining up with TRBD2. Germline V gene lookup returns CDR1 DFQATT and CDR2 SNEGSKA (reference sequence). Germline trimming cut 5 bases from V and 0 bases from J; bases unmatched to any gene: 6. The CDR3 length is 14 residues. The CDR3: CSAFPTSASYEQYF. Written as DNA, the CDR3 is TGCAGTGCTTTTCCGACTAGCGCCTCCTACGAGCAGTACTTC.